Presented here are 9 T cell receptor beta chains from one specimen sequenced in a study of monozygotic twins with inflammatory bowel disease. TCRdb re-analyzed the 5' RACE reads; it lists each CDR3 protein once, without DNA. With some 150,000 distinct CDR3 sequences in the sample, the ten largest clones hold 1% to 1.5%. Sequenced: blood. The source of these receptors is a human donor with ulcerative colitis or Crohn's disease, or a healthy co-twin of an affected twin (not recorded which).

The rearrangement links TRBV12-3 or TRBV12-4 to TRBJ1-1. This CDR3 region has 14 residues. The CDR3 loop is CASSLAGMNTEAFF.

This sequence joins TRBV29-1 and TRBJ2-1; without DNA, the TCRdb call of TRBD2 cannot be checked. The CDR3 has 16 amino acids. The germline gives CDR1 SQVTM, CDR2 ANQGSEA. The CDR3 spells CSGAWLAGGTYNEQFF.

This chain links TRBV25-1 with TRBJ2-7; TCRdb selects TRBD1, and the lack of DNA leaves this call unchecked. This CDR3 contains 17 residues. Germline V gene sequence: CDR1 MGHDK, CDR2 SYGVNS. The CDR3 protein is CASSGTGYGLVAYEQYF.

The chain employs TRBV5-1 and TRBJ1-6. There are 15 residues in the CDR3. The V gene's germline CDR1 is SGHRS and CDR2 YFSETQ. This chain's CDR3 is CASSWTGIANSPLHF. The variable domain in full, with the rest retrieved from reference TRBV5-1 and TRBJ1-6, is KAGVTQTPRYLIKTRGQQVTLSCSPISGHRSVSWYQQTPGQGLQFLFEYFSETQRNKGNFPGRFSGRQFSNSRSEMNVSTLELGDSALYLCASSWTGIANSPLHFGNGTRLTVT.

The J gene is TRBJ1-5, the V gene TRBV7-9; TCRdb's assignment of TRBD1 cannot be checked, as there is no DNA. CDR1 is SEHNR, CDR2 FQNEAQ, per germline (reference sequence). This CDR3 is built from 12 residues. CDR3 protein: CVSAGQGQPQHF.

V is TRBV24-1 and J is TRBJ1-4; absent DNA, TCRdb's TRBD1 call cannot be checked. This CDR3 region has 15 residues. From germline, CDR1 is KGHDR and CDR2 SFDVKD. The CDR3 region is CATSEGGKDNEKLFF.

V gene TRBV10-3 combines with J gene TRBJ1-6; as DNA is missing, the TRBD1 call by TCRdb cannot be tested. The V gene's germline CDR1 is ENHRY and CDR2 SYGVKD. The CDR3 totals 17 residues. The CDR3 loop is CAISTGKTGGGHSPLHF.

This rearrangement joins TRBV6-2 or TRBV6-3 to TRBJ2-5; as DNA is missing, the TRBD1 call by TCRdb cannot be tested. Per the germline V gene, CDR1 is MNHEY and CDR2 is SVGEGT. This CDR3 contains 15 residues. CDR3 loop: CASSPPGQGTETQYF.

V and J are TRBV6-1 and TRBJ2-3; TCRdb proposes TRBD1, but this gene call is untestable without DNA. Germline V gene sequence: CDR1 MNHNS, CDR2 SASEGT. This CDR3 spans 16 amino acids. CDR3 amino acids: CASTNSGTGAVDTQYF.